This T cell receptor (beta chain) was sequenced for a study of blood T cell repertoires in COVID-19. Overall study: The United States, Italy and Spain provided the acute and convalescent COVID-19 samples. Sources were T cells, B-cell-depleted T cells, or PBMCs; the material itself was cDNA or gDNA.

Original data processing: Amplification with reference gene primers provided the estimates of nucleated cell counts. The method was immunoSEQ multiplex PCR; TCRdb's version includes in-frame clones alone and lacks a portion of them. The D gene and trimming were derived from the DNA, and the V and J assignments and clone size from that table. Of approximately 210,000 clones in the sample, 92% are singletons; the top ten hold roughly 1.2%. Trimming took 1 base from V and 6 from J; bases not matched to a gene: 8. CDR1 and CDR2 from the germline V gene are SGHRS and YFSETQ. This CDR3 comprises 17 residues.

The sequenced sample consisted of peripheral blood. The TCR sequence derives from a man under 40 with acute or convalescent COVID-19. The chain is built from TRBV5-1 and TRBJ2-1, with 12 bases fitting TRBD2. CDR3 nucleotides: TGCGCCAGCAGCTTGACCTGGGGGACTAGCGGGTTCAATGAGCAGTTCTTC. Translating gives CASSLTWGTSGFNEQFF.